This TCR beta chain was documented in a study of control samples from healthy donors and cancer patients. Trimming removed 3 bases from V and 4 bases from J, with 15 bases in between. There are 14 residues in the CDR3. Germline-derived CDR1 and CDR2 are DFQATT and SNEGSKA (reference sequence). Repertoires were generated with immunoSEQ multiplex PCR, while TCRdb's copy carries only in-frame clones and drops some. The data show 110,000 or so clones, with roughly 89% seen just once and around 17% held by the top ten. The sequence came from a woman aged 45 to 65 in good health. V and J are TRBV20-1 and TRBJ2-5; D may correspond to TRBD1 or TRBD2 (5 bases each). Sequencing was performed on blood. The CDR3 DNA reads TGCAGTGCTAGTGTATTGGGGGAAGGAGAGACCCAGTACTTC. It codes for CSASVLGEGETQYF.